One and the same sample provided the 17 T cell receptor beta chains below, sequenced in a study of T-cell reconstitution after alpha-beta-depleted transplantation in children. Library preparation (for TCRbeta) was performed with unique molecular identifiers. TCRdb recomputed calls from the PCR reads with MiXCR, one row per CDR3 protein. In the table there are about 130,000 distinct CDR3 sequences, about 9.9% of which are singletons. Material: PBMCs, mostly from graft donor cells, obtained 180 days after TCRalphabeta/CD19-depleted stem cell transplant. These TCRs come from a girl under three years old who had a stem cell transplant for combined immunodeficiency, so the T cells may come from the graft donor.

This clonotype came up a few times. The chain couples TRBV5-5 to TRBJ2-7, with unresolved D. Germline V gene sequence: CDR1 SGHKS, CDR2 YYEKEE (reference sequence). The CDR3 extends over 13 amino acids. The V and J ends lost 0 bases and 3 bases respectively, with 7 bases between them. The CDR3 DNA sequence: TGTGCCAGCAGCTTGGATAGAGTCTACGAGCAGTACTTC. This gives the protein CASSLDRVYEQYF.

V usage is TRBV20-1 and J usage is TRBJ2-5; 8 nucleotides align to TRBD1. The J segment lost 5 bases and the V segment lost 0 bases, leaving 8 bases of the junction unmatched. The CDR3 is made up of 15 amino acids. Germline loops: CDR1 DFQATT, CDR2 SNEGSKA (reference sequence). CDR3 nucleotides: TGCAGTGCTAGAGATTTTCAGGGGGCGGGGGAGACCCAGTACTTC. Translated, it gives CSARDFQGAGETQYF.

CDR3 nucleotide sequence: TGCGCCAGTACGACCACTACGGGAGCGGGAGGTGGTTACTCCGGGGAGCTGTTTTTT. Translation: CASTTTTGAGGGYSGELFF. This chain uses TRBV10-2 with TRBJ2-2; 9 bases are a match to TRBD2. This CDR3 comprises 19 residues. V dropped 9 bases and J dropped 6; count of bases not matched to a gene: 23. CDR1 is WSHSY and CDR2 is SAAADI in the germline V gene.

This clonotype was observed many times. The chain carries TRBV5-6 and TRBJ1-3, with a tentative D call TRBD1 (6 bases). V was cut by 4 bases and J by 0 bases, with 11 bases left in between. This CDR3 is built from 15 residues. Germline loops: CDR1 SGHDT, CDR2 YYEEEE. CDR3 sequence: CASSPVRGSGNTIYF. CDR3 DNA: TGTGCCAGCAGCCCAGTCAGGGGCTCTGGAAACACCATATATTTT.

The CDR3 loop reads CASSQGTGLNQPQHF. The CDR3 region has the DNA TGTGCCAGCAGCCAAGGAACAGGGTTAAATCAGCCCCAGCATTTT. V and J are TRBV3-1 and TRBJ1-5; weak D call: TRBD1 (6 bases). The CDR3 spans 15 residues. The V and J ends lost 1 base and 4 bases respectively, with 11 bases between them. Germline assignment: CDR1 LGHDT and CDR2 YNNKEL (reference sequence). The whole variable domain, filled in from reference TRBV3-1 and TRBJ1-5, reads DTAVSQTPKYLVTQMGNDKSIKCEQNLGHDTMYWYKQDSKKFLKIMFSYNNKELIINETVPNRFSPKSPDKAHLNLHINSLELGDSAVYFCASSQGTGLNQPQHFGDGTRLSIL.

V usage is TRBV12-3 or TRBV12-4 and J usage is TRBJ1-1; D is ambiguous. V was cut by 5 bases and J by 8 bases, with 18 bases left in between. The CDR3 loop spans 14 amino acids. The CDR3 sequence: CASSKMTWQAEAFF. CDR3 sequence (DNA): TGTGCCAGCAGTAAGATGACCTGGCAGGCAGAAGCTTTCTTT.

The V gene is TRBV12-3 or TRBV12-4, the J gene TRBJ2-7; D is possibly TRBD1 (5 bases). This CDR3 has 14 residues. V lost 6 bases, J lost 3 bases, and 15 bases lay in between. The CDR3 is CASSLSKGFYEQYF. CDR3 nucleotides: TGTGCCAGCAGCCTATCCAAGGGGTTCTACGAGCAGTACTTC.

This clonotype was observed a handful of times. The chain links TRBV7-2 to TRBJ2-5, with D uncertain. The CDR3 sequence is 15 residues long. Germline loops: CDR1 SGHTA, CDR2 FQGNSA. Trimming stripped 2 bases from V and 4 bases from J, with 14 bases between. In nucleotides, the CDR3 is TGTGCCAGCAGCTTACTGGGTAGTCGGGCAGAGACCCAGTACTTC. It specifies CASSLLGSRAETQYF.

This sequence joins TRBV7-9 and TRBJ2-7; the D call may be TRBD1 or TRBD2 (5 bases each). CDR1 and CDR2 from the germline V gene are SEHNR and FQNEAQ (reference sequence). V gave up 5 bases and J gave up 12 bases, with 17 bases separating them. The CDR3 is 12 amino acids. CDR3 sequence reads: CASSHDRDRTYF. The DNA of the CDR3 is TGTGCCAGCAGCCATGACCGGGACCGAACGTACTTC.

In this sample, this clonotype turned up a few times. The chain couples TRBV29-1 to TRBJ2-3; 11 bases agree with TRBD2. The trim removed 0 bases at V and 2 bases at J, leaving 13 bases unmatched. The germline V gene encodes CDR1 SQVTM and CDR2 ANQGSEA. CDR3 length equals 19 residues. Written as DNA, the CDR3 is TGCAGCGTTGAAGATCGGGGATTGACTAGCGGGGTAAACACAGATACGCAGTATTTT. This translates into CSVEDRGLTSGVNTDTQYF.

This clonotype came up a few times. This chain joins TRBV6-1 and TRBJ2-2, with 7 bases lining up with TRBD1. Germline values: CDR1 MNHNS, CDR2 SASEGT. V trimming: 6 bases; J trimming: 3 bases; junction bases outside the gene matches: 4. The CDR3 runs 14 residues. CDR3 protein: CASSRQGYTGELFF. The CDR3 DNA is TGTGCCAGCAGCCGACAGGGTTACACCGGGGAGCTGTTTTTT.

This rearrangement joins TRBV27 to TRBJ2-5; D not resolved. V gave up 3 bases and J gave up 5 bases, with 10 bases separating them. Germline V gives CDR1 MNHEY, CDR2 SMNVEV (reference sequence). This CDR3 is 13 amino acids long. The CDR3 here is CASSLGIWETQYF. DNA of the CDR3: TGTGCCAGCAGTTTGGGAATTTGGGAGACCCAGTACTTC.

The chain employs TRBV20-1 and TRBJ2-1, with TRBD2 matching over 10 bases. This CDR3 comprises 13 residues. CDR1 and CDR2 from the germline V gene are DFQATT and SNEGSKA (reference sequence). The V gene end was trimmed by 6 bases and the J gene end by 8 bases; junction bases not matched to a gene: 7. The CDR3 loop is CSAKSGRVDEQFF. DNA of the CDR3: TGCAGTGCCAAGAGCGGGAGGGTCGATGAGCAGTTCTTC.

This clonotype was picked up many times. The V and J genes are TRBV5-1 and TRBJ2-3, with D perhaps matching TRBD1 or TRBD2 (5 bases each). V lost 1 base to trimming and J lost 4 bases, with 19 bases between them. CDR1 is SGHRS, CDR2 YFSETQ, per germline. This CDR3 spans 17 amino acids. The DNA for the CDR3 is TGCGCCAGCAGCTTGAGGGCCGCCGGGGCAAGAGCAGATACGCAGTATTTT. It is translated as CASSLRAAGARADTQYF.

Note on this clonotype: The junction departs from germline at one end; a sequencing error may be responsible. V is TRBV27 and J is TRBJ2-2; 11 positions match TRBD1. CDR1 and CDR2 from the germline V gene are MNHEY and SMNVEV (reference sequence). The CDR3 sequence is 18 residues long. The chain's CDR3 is CASGLGQGVLLNTRELFF. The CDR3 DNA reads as TGTGCCAGCGGCCTGGGACAGGGGGTCCTACTAAACACCAGGGAGCTGTTTTTT.

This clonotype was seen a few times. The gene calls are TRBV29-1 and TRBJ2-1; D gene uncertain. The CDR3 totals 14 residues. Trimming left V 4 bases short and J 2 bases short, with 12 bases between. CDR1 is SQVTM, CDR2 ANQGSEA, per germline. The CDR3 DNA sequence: TGCAGCGTTGTGCCTTCAGGTACCTACAATGAGCAGTTCTTC. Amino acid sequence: CSVVPSGTYNEQFF.

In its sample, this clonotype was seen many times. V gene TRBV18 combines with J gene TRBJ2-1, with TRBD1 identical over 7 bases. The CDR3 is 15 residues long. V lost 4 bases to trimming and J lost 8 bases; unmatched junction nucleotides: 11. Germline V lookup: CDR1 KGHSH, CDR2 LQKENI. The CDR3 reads CASSRRTGLNDEQFF. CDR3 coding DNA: TGTGCCAGCTCACGAAGGACAGGCCTTAACGATGAGCAGTTCTTC.